This passage covers 24 T cell receptor beta chains from one sample sequenced in a study of OX40 agonist ivuxolimab in advanced cancers. The method was immunoSEQ multiplex PCR; TCRdb's version includes in-frame clones alone and lacks a portion of them. The sample comprises approximately 92,000 clones, roughly 94% of which are singletons, and 0.15% to 0.2% rests with the top ten. The sample consisted of CD4+ or CD8+ T cells sorted from blood, taken in a trial of the OX40 agonist ivuxolimab. These receptors were obtained from an adult with an advanced solid tumor such as melanoma, head and neck, liver or kidney cancer.

The chain carries TRBV11-2 and TRBJ2-2; D unresolved. The germline V and J ends were trimmed by 5 bases and 0 bases, with 10 bases remaining between them. The germline gives CDR1 SGHAT, CDR2 FQNNGV. The CDR3 is 15 residues long. CDR3 coding DNA: TGTGCCAGCAGCCCGAACCCAACGAACACCGGGGAGCTGTTTTTT. Translating it yields CASSPNPTNTGELFF.

The chain combines TRBV27 with TRBJ2-7; tentative D call: TRBD2 (7 bases). Germline loops: CDR1 MNHEY, CDR2 SMNVEV (reference sequence). This CDR3 has 14 residues. Trimming took off 1 base at V and 5 bases at J, with 12 bases between the two ends. CDR3 protein: CASSLFGGANEQYF. The CDR3 DNA sequence: TGTGCCAGCAGTTTATTTGGGGGGGCGAACGAGCAGTACTTC.

The chain couples TRBV7-2 to TRBJ2-2; D remains ambiguous. The CDR3 consists of 15 residues. In germline, CDR1 is SGHTA, CDR2 FQGNSA. Trimming stripped 6 bases from V and 1 base from J, with 12 bases between. The CDR3 sequence: CASSPIRGNTGELFF. The CDR3 bases are TGTGCCAGCAGTCCTATCCGAGGGAACACCGGGGAGCTGTTTTTT.

The chain is built from TRBV29-1 and TRBJ1-1; no definite D call. Trimming stripped 4 bases from V and 5 bases from J, with 17 bases between. This CDR3 is built from 14 residues. Germline loops: CDR1 SQVTM, CDR2 ANQGSEA. The CDR3 reads CSVGLIGSGTEAFF. CDR3 sequence (DNA): TGCAGCGTTGGTCTGATTGGGTCGGGGACTGAAGCTTTCTTT.

The chain recombines TRBV5-4 with TRBJ1-4, with a weak D call TRBD1 (5 bases). Germline values: CDR1 SGHNT, CDR2 YYREEE (reference sequence). Trimming took 4 bases from V and 3 from J, leaving 16 bases between them. The CDR3 is made up of 16 amino acids. The CDR3 region is CASSTGTQRANEKLFF. The CDR3 coding sequence is TGTGCCAGCAGCACCGGGACTCAGAGGGCTAATGAAAAACTGTTTTTT.

The chain carries TRBV18 and TRBJ1-5; tentative D call: TRBD1 (6 bases). Germline V gene data show CDR1 as KGHSH and CDR2 as LQKENI. This CDR3 is built from 12 residues. V lost 5 bases to trimming and J lost 6 bases, with 8 bases between them. DNA of the CDR3: TGTGCCAGCTCAACCAGGGGTCAGCCCCAGCATTTT. Amino acid sequence: CASSTRGQPQHF. The full variable domain, in which reference TRBV18 and TRBJ1-5 provide the parts outside the CDR3, is NAGVMQNPRHLVRRRGQEARLRCSPMKGHSHVYWYRQLPEEGLKFMVYLQKENIIDESGMPKERFSAEFPKEGPSILRIQQVVRGDSAAYFCASSTRGQPQHFGDGTRLSIL.

V usage is TRBV30 and J usage is TRBJ2-3; D unresolved. The CDR3 loop spans 14 amino acids. Per the germline V gene, CDR1 is GTSNPN and CDR2 is SVGIG (reference sequence). V lost 3 bases to trimming and J lost 0 bases, with 10 bases between them. The CDR3 is CAWSRTVSTDTQYF. The CDR3 DNA sequence: TGTGCCTGGAGCCGAACGGTCAGCACAGATACGCAGTATTTT.

The chain combines TRBV27 with TRBJ1-4, with TRBD1 identical over 9 bases. From germline, CDR1 is MNHEY and CDR2 SMNVEV (reference sequence). The CDR3 consists of 18 residues. The ends lost 1 base at V and 1 base at J; junction bases unmatched: 7. The CDR3 DNA reads TGTGCCAGCAGTTTATTGGGACAGGGAGGGGAAACTAATGAAAAACTGTTTTTT. It codes for CASSLLGQGGETNEKLFF.

The rearrangement uses TRBV9 and TRBJ2-3; D tentatively fits TRBD1 or TRBD2 (5 bases each). The V and J ends lost 0 bases and 0 bases respectively, with 11 bases between them. Germline CDR1 reads SGDLS; CDR2 reads YYNGEE. The length of the CDR3 is 16 residues. The CDR3 DNA is TGTGCCAGCAGCGTAGGGGGGTCTGCTAGCACAGATACGCAGTATTTT. It codes for CASSVGGSASTDTQYF.

This clone was found once. This chain links TRBV19 with TRBJ1-5; a weak D match, TRBD1 (6 bases). CDR3 size: 14 residues. The V end was cut by 4 bases, the J end by 6 bases, with 13 bases between. The germline V gene encodes CDR1 LNHDA and CDR2 SQIVND (reference sequence). The CDR3 region is CASSTVGGGQPQHF. CDR3 sequence (DNA): TGTGCCAGTAGTACCGTAGGGGGTGGTCAGCCCCAGCATTTT.

The rearrangement joins TRBV5-6 to TRBJ2-7, with D possibly matching TRBD2 (6 bases). Germline CDR1 SGHDT, CDR2 YYEEEE. Trimming shortened V by 0 bases and J by 4 bases, and 11 bases separated the two germline ends. This CDR3 spans 14 amino acids. CDR3 protein: CASSLVGRGYEQYF. Here the CDR3 DNA reads TGTGCCAGCAGCTTGGTTGGTCGGGGGTACGAGCAGTACTTC. The whole variable domain, remainder taken from reference TRBV5-6 and TRBJ2-7, is DAGVTQSPTHLIKTRGQQVTLRCSPKSGHDTVSWYQQALGQGPQFIFQYYEEEERQRGNFPDRFSGHQFPNYSSELNVNALLLGDSALYLCASSLVGRGYEQYFGPGTRLTVT.

This clone has more than one count but fewer than ten. The CDR3 loop reads CASSRETNMNTEAFF. DNA of the CDR3: TGTGCCAGCAGTCGGGAGACGAATATGAACACTGAAGCTTTCTTT. This chain links TRBV9 with TRBJ1-1; no definite D call. The V gene's germline CDR1 is SGDLS and CDR2 YYNGEE. This CDR3 spans 15 amino acids. The germline V and J ends were trimmed by 5 bases and 0 bases, with 14 bases remaining between them.

The chain uses TRBV4-3 and TRBJ2-1; 15 nucleotides match TRBD2. Germline V gene data show CDR1 as LGHNA and CDR2 as YSLEER. The CDR3 has 19 amino acids. V lost 0 bases and J lost 9; bases outside the gene matches: 12. The CDR3 nucleotides are TGCGCCAGCAGCCAAGAAGGGGGCCGGTGGACTAGCGGGGGGGGTGAGCAGTTCTTC. Translation: CASSQEGGRWTSGGGEQFF.

The CDR3 sequence is CASRPQGTGELFF. In nucleotides, the CDR3 is TGTGCCAGCAGGCCTCAGGGTACCGGGGAGCTGTTTTTT. The chain employs TRBV6-5 and TRBJ2-2, with a tentative D call TRBD1 (5 bases). CDR3 length: 13 residues. V dropped 6 bases and J dropped 5 bases, with 10 bases sitting between them. Germline V gene data show CDR1 as MNHEY and CDR2 as SVGAGI.

The chain recombines TRBV19 with TRBJ2-5, with TRBD1 identical over 12 bases. Germline CDR1 and CDR2: LNHDA and SQIVND (reference sequence). The V segment lost 3 bases and the J segment 1 base; nucleotides outside the gene matches: 3. This CDR3 is 16 amino acids long. The CDR3 region is CASSMLGQGAQETQYF. CDR3 DNA: TGTGCCAGTAGTATGTTGGGACAGGGGGCCCAAGAGACCCAGTACTTC.

The chain employs TRBV28 and TRBJ1-1; D is perhaps TRBD1 (6 bases). CDR1 is MDHEN and CDR2 is SYDVKM in the germline V gene. Trimming stripped 5 bases from V and 7 bases from J, with 11 bases between. CDR3 size: 12 residues. The CDR3: CASSPRGREAFF. CDR3 nucleotide sequence: TGTGCCAGCAGTCCCAGGGGACGTGAAGCTTTCTTT.

The chain employs TRBV5-1 and TRBJ2-7; D not resolved. With 2 bases removed from V and 3 bases from J, the gap between germline ends came to 9 bases. Per the germline V gene, CDR1 is SGHRS and CDR2 is YFSETQ. The CDR3 is 13 amino acids. The DNA for the CDR3 is TGCGCCAGCAGCTTTCCCCCCGGCTACGAGCAGTACTTC. This sequence encodes CASSFPPGYEQYF.

The chain carries TRBV5-5 and TRBJ2-3; D call uncertain. CDR3 size: 14 residues. Germline CDR1 SGHKS, CDR2 YYEKEE (reference sequence). V was clipped by 0 bases and J by 1 base, with 6 bases between them. CDR3 DNA sequence: TGTGCCAGCAGCTTGGATGGGGGCACAGATACGCAGTATTTT. Its translation is CASSLDGGTDTQYF.

The gene calls are TRBV28 and TRBJ2-1, with 11 bases matching TRBD1. The V and J ends lost 5 bases and 7 bases, in that order; junction bases with no gene match: 7. CDR3 length: 15 residues. Germline loops: CDR1 MDHEN, CDR2 SYDVKM. The CDR3 coding sequence is TGTGCCAGCAGTCTCGGACAGGGGGCCTGGAATGAGCAGTTCTTC. Translated, it gives CASSLGQGAWNEQFF.

The V gene is TRBV10-3, the J gene TRBJ2-3, with a possible D match to TRBD1 (5 bases). The CDR3 runs 13 residues. From germline, CDR1 is ENHRY and CDR2 SYGVKD. V lost 10 bases and J 1 base, leaving 12 bases between the germline ends. CDR3 coding DNA: TGTGCCAGCCGACAGCCTGGCACAGATACGCAGTATTTT. This codes for CASRQPGTDTQYF.

The chain recombines TRBV7-6 with TRBJ2-1; D remains unclear. This CDR3 contains 12 residues. The ends were cut back, 2 bases at V and 7 bases at J, with 6 bases in the middle. Germline assignment: CDR1 SGHVS and CDR2 FNYEAQ. Here the CDR3 reads CASSLNRNEQFF. CDR3 bases: TGTGCCAGCAGCTTAAATCGGAATGAGCAGTTCTTC.

This clone was counted once. V is TRBV11-2 and J is TRBJ1-2, with 10 bases identical to TRBD1. V lost 3 bases, J lost 0 bases, and 4 bases stayed unmatched. CDR3 length equals 16 residues. Germline V gene lookup returns CDR1 SGHAT and CDR2 FQNNGV. CDR3 DNA sequence: TGTGCCAGCAGCTTGACAGGGGGCCCGACTAACTATGGCTACACCTTC. Amino acids: CASSLTGGPTNYGYTF.

The rearrangement links TRBV4-3 to TRBJ2-3, with TRBD2 identical over 9 bases. Germline trimming cut 3 bases from V and 6 bases from J; bases unmatched to any gene: 13. Germline CDR1 LGHNA, CDR2 YSLEER. This CDR3 comprises 17 residues. CDR3 sequence reads: CASSQDARASGDDTQYF. The CDR3 DNA follows: TGCGCCAGCAGCCAGGACGCTCGGGCTAGCGGGGATGATACGCAGTATTTT.

The chain carries TRBV6-5 and TRBJ2-7; D possibly corresponds to TRBD1 (6 bases). The CDR3 loop spans 14 amino acids. Germline CDR1 reads MNHEY; CDR2 reads SVGAGI. With 5 bases removed from V and 3 bases from J, the gap between germline ends came to 14 bases. Written as DNA, the CDR3 is TGTGCCAGCAGTCCGGACAGCGGAGGCTACGAGCAGTACTTC. Protein: CASSPDSGGYEQYF.